A single sample is the source of the 26 T cell receptor beta chains below, sequenced in a study of blood T cell repertoires in COVID-19. Some clones are missing from TCRdb's copy, which holds only in-frame ones; the method was immunoSEQ multiplex PCR. The sample lists about 24,000 clones, roughly 89% seen once, with roughly 21% in the top ten. Sequencing was carried out using peripheral blood. The receptors stem from a human donor in a cohort sampled during active COVID-19.

This clone was counted once. This chain links TRBV15 with TRBJ1-3; D remains unclear. CDR1 LNHNV and CDR2 YYDKDF come from the germline V gene (reference sequence). V lost 11 bases to trimming and J lost 0 bases, with 17 bases between them. The CDR3 contains 15 residues. The CDR3 region has the DNA TGTGCCGAAGCGAAGAGCCGCAGCTCTGGAAACACCATATATTTT. Amino acids: CAEAKSRSSGNTIYF.

V gene TRBV4-1 combines with J gene TRBJ2-1; TRBD2 is a possible D gene (6 bases). Germline V gene data show CDR1 as MGHRA and CDR2 as YSYEKL. Trimming left V 1 base short and J 0 bases short, with 7 bases between. The CDR3 extends over 15 amino acids. The CDR3 reads CASSQAGGSYNEQFF. Written as DNA, the CDR3 is TGCGCCAGCAGCCAAGCCGGGGGCTCCTACAATGAGCAGTTCTTC.

The chain joins TRBV27 to TRBJ2-3; 7 nucleotides align to TRBD2. Unmatched junction bases numbered 4, after V lost 4 bases and J lost 0 bases. The length of the CDR3 is 15 residues. Germline values: CDR1 MNHEY, CDR2 SMNVEV (reference sequence). This CDR3 reads CASSSIAGSTDTQYF. The CDR3 bases are TGTGCCAGCAGTTCAATAGCGGGTAGCACAGATACGCAGTATTTT.

This clone was picked up one time. The chain combines TRBV3-1 (or the pseudogene TRBV3-2) with TRBJ2-6; D ambiguous. The CDR3 spans 15 residues. Looked up from germline, CDR1 is LGHDT and CDR2 is YNNKEL (reference sequence). V was pared by 2 bases and J by 0 bases, with 5 bases between. CDR3 in DNA: TGTGCCAGCAGCCAATCGGGCTCTGGGGCCAACGTCCTGACTTTC. It codes for CASSQSGSGANVLTF.

The chain joins TRBV3-1 (or the pseudogene TRBV3-2) to TRBJ1-1; the match to TRBD1 covers 11 bases. Looked up from germline, CDR1 is LGHDT and CDR2 is YNNKEL (reference sequence). This CDR3 is 14 amino acids long. V lost 5 bases and J lost 11; bases outside the gene matches: 10. This chain's CDR3 is CASSFGQGALNAFF. The CDR3 DNA sequence: TGTGCCAGCAGCTTTGGACAGGGGGCACTTAACGCTTTCTTT.

The table lists this clone with a count of one. V usage is TRBV28 and J usage is TRBJ2-6; 8 bases match TRBD1. Germline V gives CDR1 MDHEN, CDR2 SYDVKM. J gave up 0 bases and V 7 bases, and 11 bases lay outside the gene matches. The CDR3 contains 18 residues. CDR3 sequence: CASIDRGQSSSGANVLTF. CDR3 sequence (DNA): TGTGCCAGCATTGACAGGGGACAAAGTAGCTCTGGGGCCAACGTCCTGACTTTC.

The genes are TRBV6-5 and TRBJ1-5; 9 bases match TRBD1. The V segment lost 8 bases and the J segment 7 bases; nucleotides outside the gene matches: 12. Germline values: CDR1 MNHEY, CDR2 SVGAGI. The CDR3 has 15 residues. CDR3: CASSQLNRGLQPQHF. Here the CDR3 DNA reads TGTGCCAGCTCCCAACTCAACAGGGGGCTCCAGCCCCAGCATTTT.

The rearrangement joins TRBV7-9 to TRBJ2-5; no firm D call. The length of the CDR3 is 13 residues. CDR1 SEHNR and CDR2 FQNEAQ come from the germline V gene (reference sequence). Deletions cut 4 bases from V and 5 bases from J, with 11 bases between. The CDR3 protein is CASSSTSPETQYF. The CDR3 DNA follows: TGTGCCAGCAGCTCAACATCACCCGAGACCCAGTACTTC.

The chain employs TRBV6-2 or TRBV6-3 and TRBJ1-5; 8 bases map to TRBD1. CDR3 length equals 13 residues. Trimming at V came to 6 bases and at J to 6 bases, leaving 4 bases not matched to a gene. In germline, CDR1 is MNHEY, CDR2 SVGEGT. Here the CDR3 reads CASSPTGVQPQHF. CDR3 DNA: TGTGCCAGCAGCCCGACAGGGGTTCAGCCCCAGCATTTT.

J is TRBJ2-5 and V is TRBV7-2, with TRBD2 matching 7 bases. Trimming removed 5 bases from V and 5 bases from J; junction bases left unmatched: 5. This CDR3 is 13 amino acids long. Germline CDR1 and CDR2: SGHTA and FQGNSA. CDR3 DNA sequence: TGTGCCAGCAGCCCCGGGGGGACGGAGACCCAGTACTTC. Residues: CASSPGGTETQYF.

The rearrangement joins TRBV5-1 to TRBJ1-6; TRBD1 matches at 9 bases. The CDR3 runs to 16 residues. Losses at the gene ends were 2 bases for V and 5 bases for J; bases not matched to a gene: 5. Germline assignment: CDR1 SGHRS and CDR2 YFSETQ. CDR3 DNA sequence: TGCGCCAGCAGCTTTACAGGGGGCGCTGATAATTCACCCCTCCACTTT. Its translation: CASSFTGGADNSPLHF.

A word on this clone: The sample holds other DNA sequences that translate to the same CDR3. This chain joins TRBV11-2 and TRBJ2-3, with D possibly matching TRBD2 (6 bases). Deletions cut 5 bases from V and 3 bases from J, with 9 bases between. Germline CDR1 is SGHAT and CDR2 is FQNNGV. The length of the CDR3 is 13 residues. CDR3 DNA: TGTGCCAGCAGCAAGACTAGTACAGATACGCAGTATTTT. This translates into CASSKTSTDTQYF.

The V and J genes are TRBV28 and TRBJ1-1, with TRBD1 matching over 7 bases. The CDR3 has 14 amino acids. Germline V gives CDR1 MDHEN, CDR2 SYDVKM. Losses at the gene ends were 3 bases for V and 0 bases for J; bases not matched to a gene: 1. The CDR3 DNA reads as TGTGCCAGCAGTTTGGGACAGCTGAACACTGAAGCTTTCTTT. Its protein is CASSLGQLNTEAFF.

This chain uses TRBV9 with TRBJ1-2, with TRBD1 matching 7 bases. The CDR3 has 15 amino acids. V lost 4 bases and J lost 6; bases outside the gene matches: 12. CDR1 is SGDLS and CDR2 is YYNGEE in the germline V gene. CDR3 region: CASSPRQGTSNGYTF. For the CDR3, the DNA is TGTGCCAGCAGCCCCCGACAGGGAACTTCAAATGGCTACACCTTC.

The chain links TRBV19 to TRBJ2-1; TRBD1 aligns across 11 bases. This CDR3 contains 15 residues. Germline CDR1 LNHDA, CDR2 SQIVND (reference sequence). V gave up 7 bases and J gave up 8 bases; unmatched junction bases: 10. The chain's CDR3 is CASTLGQGVFDEQFF. The DNA for the CDR3 is TGTGCCAGTACCCTGGGACAGGGGGTTTTCGATGAGCAGTTCTTC.

This chain joins TRBV15 and TRBJ2-3, with unresolved D. CDR1 and CDR2 (germline): LNHNV, YYDKDF (reference sequence). The CDR3 consists of 12 residues. Trimming pared 0 bases from V and 8 bases from J, leaving 6 bases between. The CDR3 region is CATSREVGTQYF. Written as DNA, the CDR3 is TGTGCCACCAGCAGAGAGGTCGGTACGCAGTATTTT.

This rearrangement joins TRBV3-1 (or the pseudogene TRBV3-2) to TRBJ2-7; D possibly corresponds to TRBD1 (5 bases). The V gene lost 0 bases and the J gene lost 5 bases, with 14 bases spanning the gap. From germline, CDR1 is LGHDT and CDR2 YNNKEL (reference sequence). The CDR3 has 15 amino acids. CDR3 coding DNA: TGTGCCAGCAGCCAAGATTTTGACAGTAGCAACGAGCAGTACTTC. It yields the protein CASSQDFDSSNEQYF.

The chain carries TRBV7-2 and TRBJ2-1; TRBD2 matches at 7 bases. This CDR3 has 16 residues. Germline CDR1 SGHTA, CDR2 FQGNSA. With 6 bases clipped from V and 2 bases from J, the junction kept 10 bases outside the gene matches. Here the CDR3 DNA reads TGTGCCAGCAGACGGGGCGGGGGAGGACCCTACAATGAGCAGTTCTTC. Translated, it gives CASRRGGGGPYNEQFF.

This clone was seen only a few times. The rearrangement joins TRBV10-2 to TRBJ2-7; 11 positions match TRBD1. The germline V gene has CDR1 WSHSY and CDR2 SAAADI. V lost 1 base and J lost 5; bases outside the gene matches: 4. CDR3 length: 15 residues. CDR3 amino acids: CASSEYPGQGDEQYF. As DNA, the CDR3 is TGCGCCAGCAGTGAGTATCCGGGACAGGGGGACGAGCAGTACTTC.

The CDR3 region is CASSSPNTEAFF. The DNA of the CDR3 is TGTGCCAGCAGTTCTCCGAACACTGAAGCTTTCTTT. The chain employs TRBV27 and TRBJ1-1, with D unclear. Germline V gene lookup returns CDR1 MNHEY and CDR2 SMNVEV (reference sequence). Trimming removed 4 bases at V and 1 base at J, with 4 bases between. This CDR3 is built from 12 residues.

In its sample, this clone was seen once. The rearrangement uses TRBV25-1 and TRBJ1-2, with 12 bases identical to TRBD1. Germline V lookup: CDR1 MGHDK, CDR2 SYGVNS. Trimming took 4 bases from V and 2 from J; bases not matched to a gene: 11. The CDR3 has 18 amino acids. The chain's CDR3 is CASSVTPRGQGANYGYTF. DNA of the CDR3: TGTGCCAGCAGTGTCACACCCCGGGGACAGGGGGCGAACTATGGCTACACCTTC.

The chain recombines TRBV5-1 with TRBJ1-5, with TRBD1 identical over 8 bases. The CDR3 loop spans 15 amino acids. CDR1 is SGHRS, CDR2 YFSETQ, per germline. Trimming cost V 2 bases and J 4 bases; bases outside gene matches: 5. CDR3 DNA sequence: TGCGCCAGCAGCTTTTCGACAGGGGAAAATCAGCCCCAGCATTTT. It codes for CASSFSTGENQPQHF.

The genes are TRBV6-5 and TRBJ1-1; D unresolved. Germline CDR1 MNHEY, CDR2 SVGAGI. CDR3 length equals 14 residues. Trimming left V 0 bases short and J 1 base short, with 6 bases between. CDR3 residues: CASSYSLKNTEAFF. CDR3 DNA: TGTGCCAGCAGTTACTCCTTAAAGAACACTGAAGCTTTCTTT.

V is TRBV5-1 and J is TRBJ1-1; TRBD1 aligns across 8 bases. CDR3 size: 13 residues. V gave up 4 bases and J gave up 7 bases; unmatched junction bases: 6. CDR1 SGHRS and CDR2 YFSETQ come from the germline V gene. The CDR3 here is CASSVGQGGEAFF. DNA of the CDR3: TGCGCCAGCAGCGTCGGACAGGGAGGTGAAGCTTTCTTT.

The chain recombines TRBV5-6 with TRBJ2-5, with D unresolved. This CDR3 is 13 amino acids long. Germline V gene sequence: CDR1 SGHDT, CDR2 YYEEEE. V dropped 2 bases and J dropped 2 bases, with 7 bases sitting between them. Here the CDR3 reads CASSFRYQETQYF. The CDR3 region has the DNA TGTGCCAGCAGCTTCCGGTATCAAGAGACCCAGTACTTC. Filled out from reference TRBV5-6 and TRBJ2-5, the complete variable domain reads DAGVTQSPTHLIKTRGQQVTLRCSPKSGHDTVSWYQQALGQGPQFIFQYYEEEERQRGNFPDRFSGHQFPNYSSELNVNALLLGDSALYLCASSFRYQETQYFGPGTRLLVL.

The chain couples TRBV5-3 to TRBJ2-2, with D perhaps TRBD2 (6 bases). TRBV5-3 is an open reading frame, and its role is uncertain. Trimming stripped 2 bases from V and 5 bases from J, with 13 bases between. This CDR3 region has 15 residues. This CDR3 is CARSFGGTRTGELFF. The CDR3 DNA follows: TGTGCCAGAAGCTTCGGGGGAACGCGGACCGGGGAGCTGTTTTTT.